What follows are 15 T cell receptor beta chains derived from one specimen sequenced in a study of OX40 agonist ivuxolimab in advanced cancers. Library preparation used the immunoSEQ multiplex PCR assay. Here the immuneACCESS table is served through TCRdb, limited to in-frame sequences with V and J called. Missing clones are a known gap in these copies; in checked studies unresolved V genes cover under half, and the rest lacks a known reason. Recorded for this sample are around 84,000 clones; about nine tenths of them occurred a single time. The leading ten clones occupy 0.5% to 0.65% of the sample. The sample here was CD4+ or CD8+ T cells sorted from blood, taken in a trial of the OX40 agonist ivuxolimab. The source is an adult with an advanced solid tumor such as melanoma, head and neck, liver or kidney cancer.

V is TRBV18 and J is TRBJ1-1; D not certain. The CDR3 covers 14 residues. CDR1 KGHSH and CDR2 LQKENI come from the germline V gene. The V end lost 5 bases, the J end lost 1 base, and 11 bases lay between the germline ends. The CDR3 DNA reads as TGTGCCAGCTCAACCGGAGGCAGGAACACTGAAGCTTTCTTT. As protein: CASSTGGRNTEAFF.

V gene TRBV29-1 combines with J gene TRBJ2-3; TRBD1 is a possible D gene (5 bases). CDR3 size: 18 residues. V was pared by 4 bases and J by 2 bases, with 25 bases between. CDR1 and CDR2 from the germline V gene are SQVTM and ANQGSEA. The CDR3 here is CSVVWQGRYYYLTDTQYF. Here the CDR3 DNA reads TGCAGCGTTGTCTGGCAGGGCAGGTACTACTACCTCACAGATACGCAGTATTTT.

The rearrangement uses TRBV6-1 and TRBJ2-2, with D uncertain. The CDR3 contains 15 residues. Germline V gene lookup returns CDR1 MNHNS and CDR2 SASEGT. V was trimmed by 4 bases and J by 0 bases, leaving 9 bases between them. CDR3 bases: TGTGCCAGCAGTGTCGGAACCGCGAACACCGGGGAGCTGTTTTTT. Its translation is CASSVGTANTGELFF.

The chain links TRBV4-3 to TRBJ2-3; 14 bases are a match to TRBD2. The CDR3 covers 16 residues. The germline V gene encodes CDR1 LGHNA and CDR2 YSLEER. Trimming at V came to 3 bases and at J to 5 bases, leaving 4 bases not matched to a gene. CDR3 sequence: CASSQRGLAGEDTQYF. The CDR3 DNA sequence: TGCGCCAGCAGCCAGAGGGGACTAGCGGGAGAAGATACGCAGTATTTT.

The chain combines TRBV6-1 with TRBJ2-7, with TRBD2 identical over 13 bases. The V gene's germline CDR1 is MNHNS and CDR2 SASEGT. J was trimmed by 4 bases and V by 4 bases; bases with no gene match: 7. The CDR3 has 16 residues. CDR3 bases: TGTGCCAGCAGTGCCGCGGGGACTAGCGGGAATTACGAGCAGTACTTC. Protein product: CASSAAGTSGNYEQYF.

CDR3 coding DNA: TGTGCCAGCAGCTTAGGTTCGGGACTAGGTACTCTAAGCTCCTACAATGAGCAGTTCTTC. Translation gives CASSLGSGLGTLSSYNEQFF. This chain connects TRBV7-6 to TRBJ2-1; 8 bases line up with TRBD2. This CDR3 is built from 20 residues. With 1 base clipped from V and 0 bases from J, the junction kept 14 bases outside the gene matches. The germline V gene has CDR1 SGHVS and CDR2 FNYEAQ.

This chain connects TRBV7-9 to TRBJ2-3; 7 nucleotides line up with TRBD2. CDR3 size: 16 residues. CDR1 is SEHNR, CDR2 FQNEAQ, per germline (reference sequence). The junction had 10 bases not matched to a gene; V was cut back by 5 bases and J by 2 bases. CDR3 sequence reads: CASSLPTSEITDTQYF. The CDR3 nucleotides read TGTGCCAGCAGCCTACCCACTAGCGAAATCACAGATACGCAGTATTTT.

The chain carries TRBV11-3 and TRBJ1-1, with D unclear. V was shortened by 0 bases and J by 3 bases, with 2 bases between the two germline ends. Germline V gene sequence: CDR1 SGHNT, CDR2 YENEEA. The CDR3 consists of 12 residues. CDR3 DNA: TGTGCCAGCAGCTTAGATGACACTGAAGCTTTCTTT. Residues: CASSLDDTEAFF.

The V gene is TRBV27, the J gene TRBJ2-1; D not certain. Trimming stripped 5 bases from V and 7 bases from J, with 9 bases between. This CDR3 contains 12 residues. CDR1 is MNHEY and CDR2 is SMNVEV in the germline V gene (reference sequence). CDR3 DNA: TGTGCCAGCAGTCCCCTGGGGAATGAGCAGTTCTTC. It codes for CASSPLGNEQFF.

This clone has only a few counts. This sequence joins TRBV4-3 and TRBJ2-3; 7 positions match TRBD2. Germline V lookup: CDR1 LGHNA, CDR2 YSLEER. CDR3 size: 15 residues. The junction had 13 bases not matched to a gene; V was cut back by 3 bases and J by 10 bases. CDR3 sequence: CASSQTWGWGGAQYF. The CDR3 DNA reads TGCGCCAGCAGCCAGACGTGGGGCTGGGGGGGAGCGCAGTATTTT.

The chain is built from TRBV5-1 and TRBJ2-5, with D possibly being TRBD1 (6 bases). V was pared by 4 bases and J by 7 bases, with 14 bases between. Germline V gives CDR1 SGHRS, CDR2 YFSETQ. This CDR3 is 13 amino acids long. CDR3 coding DNA: TGCGCCAGCAGCCTGGACAGCCAATCGACCCAGTACTTC. It is translated as CASSLDSQSTQYF. Drawing the rest from reference TRBV5-1 and TRBJ2-5, the complete variable domain is KAGVTQTPRYLIKTRGQQVTLSCSPISGHRSVSWYQQTPGQGLQFLFEYFSETQRNKGNFPGRFSGRQFSNSRSEMNVSTLELGDSALYLCASSLDSQSTQYFGPGTRLLVL.

This clone was observed once. The chain combines TRBV10-3 with TRBJ2-7; TRBD1 matches 7 bases. The CDR3 length is 13 residues. The trim removed 6 bases at V and 4 bases at J, leaving 6 bases unmatched. CDR1 ENHRY and CDR2 SYGVKD come from the germline V gene. The CDR3 DNA reads as TGTGCCATCAGCGAGACAGGGAATTACGAGCAGTACTTC. Its translation: CAISETGNYEQYF.

The table lists this clone with a few counts. V is TRBV2 and J is TRBJ2-4; D call uncertain. This CDR3 has 14 residues. The germline V gene encodes CDR1 SNHLY and CDR2 FYNNEI. The germline V and J ends were trimmed by 1 base and 7 bases, with 11 bases remaining between them. The CDR3 loop reads CASSEGWVQNIQYF. CDR3 sequence (DNA): TGTGCCAGCAGTGAAGGTTGGGTCCAGAACATTCAGTACTTC.

V usage is TRBV4-3 and J usage is TRBJ2-1, with D possibly TRBD2 on 5 matching bases. There are 16 residues in the CDR3. The germline V gene has CDR1 LGHNA and CDR2 YSLEER. Trimming took off 1 base at V and 6 bases at J, with 16 bases between the two ends. The CDR3 DNA reads as TGCGCCAGCAGCCAAGTCAGGAGCGGTCGGAGCAATGAGCAGTTCTTC. Translating it yields CASSQVRSGRSNEQFF.

The V gene is TRBV5-1, the J gene TRBJ1-1; weak D call: TRBD1 (6 bases). The CDR3 runs to 13 residues. V lost 4 bases to trimming and J lost 4 bases, with 11 bases between them. Germline CDR1 is SGHRS and CDR2 is YFSETQ. The DNA of the CDR3 is TGCGCCAGCAGCCCCCGGGGGGCCACTGAAGCTTTCTTT. Amino acid sequence: CASSPRGATEAFF.